The entry below gives a single TCR beta chain sequence along with its context. This clonotype was seen more than once but under ten times. Its binding antigen is unknown. Base qualities are missing; no much larger clone stands one base away. The TCR beta CDR3 regions were amplified from the RNA transcripts. The first round of RT-PCR for the TCR CDR3 was performed with the HTBI primer set and the Qiagen OneStep RT-PCR kit. Libraries were constructed in a second round of multiplex PCR, after which size selection and purification were performed. Libraries were sequenced paired-end with 100 bp reads on an Illumina HiSeq2000. The study's own analysis went as follows. Raw data were processed with SOAPnuke, discarding reads with adapters, uncalled bases, mean Phred below 15, or no exact constant-primer or identifier match. High-quality paired reads were merged using COPE v1.2.5, and each unique nucleotide sequence was defined as a clonotype. Clonotypes were aligned to IMGT TRBV, TRBD and TRBJ reference segments using MiTCR v1.1. Only V-J combinations with frequency above 0.0001, covering 99% to 99.2% of repertoires, were analysed. The TCS score was defined as F50 (clonal expansion) divided by E x V (chaos), with BLOSUM62-based TCRdist calculated between CDR3 peptides within each V-J. Welch's t-statistics and random forest reduced just over 500 V-J features to 10 to 15, which were used in a naive Bayes classifier (R e1071). TCRdb redid the processing of the public reads, applying fastp at Q25 and MiXCR, and retained in-frame beta chains. Every distinct CDR3 protein forms one entry, paired with its most common genes and DNA. It is TCRdb's table, rather than the study itself, that gives the V and J calls and clone size. Present in this sample are 250,000 to 300,000 distinct CDR3 sequences, over 15% of which were seen just once. The ten largest clones add up to around 55% of the sample.

Ophthalmopathy patients had moderately to severely active disease, with a Clinical Activity Score of 3 or more, a NOSPECS grade of 4 or more, and a disease duration of less than 3 months. The study excluded patients with uncontrolled infections, other autoimmune diseases, pregnancy or lactation. Diagnoses were established on the basis of clinical symptoms, serum thyroxine and TRAb, thyroid ultrasound, and orbital computed tomography. PBMCs were isolated from 7.5 to 10 ml of fresh peripheral blood by Ficoll-Paque density gradient centrifugation. Total RNA was extracted with Trizol reagent, and quality was checked on an Agilent 2100 Bioanalyzer. The sample belongs to a study of T cells in Graves' hyperthyroidism and ophthalmopathy (dated 2019 in TCRdb). For the study in its entirety: Peripheral blood samples were taken at the time of initial diagnosis, prior to any treatment. To identify TCR V-J signatures that set the groups apart, the researchers used a discovery cohort of about a hundred patients, made up of under 45 with Graves' ophthalmopathy and 55 to 65 with stable Graves' hyperthyroidism. Whether ophthalmopathy could be predicted prospectively was tested in an independent validation cohort made up of roughly 19 hyperthyroidism patients plus 17 patients who later progressed to ophthalmopathy. The 75 to 100 discovery patients were divided at random into training and test sets in a 7:3 ratio. In addition, the study compared T-cell repertoires in thyroid tissue and in blood from about 6 Graves' hyperthyroidism patients. Following sampling, methimazole starting at 30 mg daily was given to hyperthyroidism patients, and high-dose intravenous methylprednisolone was given to ophthalmopathy patients. The paper describes TCR Vbeta CDR3 sequencing of around 130 peripheral blood samples, made up of about 41 ophthalmopathy patients, over 70 hyperthyroidism patients and 17 progressor patients. Summary of the overall study and its limitations: In validation, progression to ophthalmopathy was predicted by the model with more than 65% sensitivity and 72.22% specificity, a median of roughly 6.4 months before onset. Sample size was not statistically predetermined, and investigators were not blinded to group allocation. In cross-validation, a model built on a 13 V-J signature told ophthalmopathy apart from stable hyperthyroidism with approximately 91% sensitivity and around 84% specificity, and in testing the same model reached 80%/75%. Most expanded thyroid clonotypes (frequency above 0.001) were also found in blood, which suggests that blood repertoires may mirror thyroid immune responses.

The sequenced material came from blood. This clonotype was sampled from a woman aged 60-75 years with Graves' ophthalmopathy.

The CDR3 reads as follows: CAIGSGNTGELFF. The bases read TGTGCCATCGGAAGCGGGAACACCGGGGAGCTGTTTTTT. The V and J genes are TRBV10-3 and TRBJ2-2; TRBD2 is possibly the D segment (5 matching bases). V loses 8 bases, J loses 1 base, and the germline ends lie 8 bases apart. Sequences ENHRY (CDR1) and SYGVKD (CDR2) are obtained from the germline V gene. The CDR3 holds 13 amino acids from the cysteine to the phenylalanine. Only CDR3 DNA is held: 39 bases, read in frame from base 1.